This T cell receptor beta chain was identified in a study of T cells after yellow fever vaccination. CDR1 and CDR2 (germline): MNHNS, SASEGT. The CDR3 is made up of 15 amino acids. Deletions cut 7 bases from V and 1 base from J, with 15 bases between. This clonotype appeared many times. As yet, its antigen is unknown. General observations from the study: Subsequent to the booster, the majority of primary-vaccination clones reappeared (under 98% CD4, 85% to 90% CD8). Contaminating bulk clonotypes could be abundant in FACS-sorted repertoires. A limited proportion of clonotypes was detected within both the CD4 and CD8 compartments.

Template-switching 5'RACE yielded the TCR cDNA; a universal primer site and UMIs were added in the process. TCRdb reprocessed the 5' RACE reads with MiXCR, giving one entry per CDR3 protein. The sample lists some 300,000 distinct CDR3 sequences, about 10% occurring once. The chain combines TRBV6-1 with TRBJ2-3; D perhaps matches TRBD1 (5 bases). This TCR derives from a man in his late teens or twenties who received the YFV17D yellow fever vaccine. The sample consisted of CD4+ T cells sorted from PBMCs, taken 45 days after the yellow fever booster vaccination. The CDR3 bases are TGTGCCAGCACTAATAGGGGTCGGGGCACAGATACGCAGTATTTT. It codes for CASTNRGRGTDTQYF.